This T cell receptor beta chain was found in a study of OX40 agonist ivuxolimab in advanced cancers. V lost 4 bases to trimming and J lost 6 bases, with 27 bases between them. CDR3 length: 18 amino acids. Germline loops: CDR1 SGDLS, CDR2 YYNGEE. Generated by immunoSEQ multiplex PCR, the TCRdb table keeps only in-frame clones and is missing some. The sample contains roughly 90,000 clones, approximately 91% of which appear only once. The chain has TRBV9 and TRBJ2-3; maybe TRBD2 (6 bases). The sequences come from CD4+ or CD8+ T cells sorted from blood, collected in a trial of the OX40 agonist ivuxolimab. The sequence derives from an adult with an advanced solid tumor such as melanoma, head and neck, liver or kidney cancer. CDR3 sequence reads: CASSPRVGRGWGQDTQYF. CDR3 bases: TGTGCCAGCAGCCCCAGGGTGGGGCGGGGCTGGGGCCAGGATACGCAGTATTTT.